These T cell receptor beta chains were read from a single sample in a study of blood T cells in healthy people across ages. One entry per CDR3 protein results from TCRdb running MiXCR on the 5' RACE reads. The sample carries roughly 1,500,000 distinct CDR3 sequences, roughly 40% recorded once. The sample taken for sequencing was blood. The receptors originated from a woman aged 18-30 years in good health. The CDR3 runs from the conserved cysteine through the conserved F or W. A D gene is named only where the DNA matches it firmly. For some rows the clone size is stated as once, few or many, or as a class when expanded; others skip it.

V gene: TRBV10-3
J gene: TRBJ2-7
D gene: TRBD2
clone size: .
CDR3 protein: CATTLAGTYEQYF
CDR3 DNA: TGTGCCACCACTCTAGCGGGGACCTACGAGCAGTACTTC

V gene: TRBV12-5
J gene: TRBJ1-5
D gene: .
clone size: .
CDR3 protein: CASGSEAGKVNQPQHF
CDR3 DNA: TGTGCTAGTGGTTCGGAGGCGGGGAAGGTCAATCAGCCCCAGCATTTT

V gene: TRBV20-1
J gene: TRBJ1-5
D gene: .
clone size: .
CDR3 protein: CSAQRGRGGNQPQHF
CDR3 DNA: TGCAGTGCCCAAAGGGGCAGGGGAGGCAATCAGCCCCAGCATTTT

V gene: TRBV20-1
J gene: TRBJ2-7
D gene: .
clone size: few
CDR3 protein: CSAPTGTYEQYF
CDR3 DNA: TGCAGTGCTCCTACCGGGACCTACGAGCAGTACTTC

V gene: TRBV20-1
J gene: TRBJ2-7
D gene: .
clone size: few
CDR3 protein: CSARDSNREDEQYF
CDR3 DNA: TGCAGTGCTAGAGATTCTAACAGGGAGGACGAGCAGTACTTC

V gene: TRBV11-2
J gene: TRBJ1-2
D gene: .
clone size: .
CDR3 protein: CASSFVGDYTF
CDR3 DNA: TGTGCCAGCAGCTTTGTTGGTGACTACACCTTC

V gene: TRBV10-3
J gene: TRBJ1-3
D gene: .
clone size: .
CDR3 protein: CAVSETPSSGNTIYF
CDR3 DNA: TGTGCCGTCAGTGAAACCCCATCCTCTGGAAACACCATATATTTT

V gene: TRBV2
J gene: TRBJ2-1
D gene: .
clone size: .
CDR3 protein: CASKRGGISYNEQFF
CDR3 DNA: TGTGCCAGCAAGAGGGGGGGAATCTCCTACAATGAGCAGTTCTTC

V gene: TRBV13
J gene: TRBJ1-2
D gene: .
clone size: .
CDR3 protein: CASNAKGWAVNYGYTF
CDR3 DNA: TGTGCCAGCAACGCGAAAGGGTGGGCAGTCAACTATGGCTACACCTTC

V gene: TRBV12-3/TRBV12-4
J gene: TRBJ2-7
D gene: TRBD2
clone size: many
CDR3 protein: CASTQTSHEQYF
CDR3 DNA: TGTGCCAGCACCCAGACTAGCCACGAGCAGTACTTC

V gene: TRBV4-1
J gene: TRBJ1-1
D gene: .
clone size: few
CDR3 protein: CASSQDRPGEAFF
CDR3 DNA: TGCGCCAGCAGCCAAGATAGACCCGGTGAAGCTTTCTTT

V gene: TRBV25-1
J gene: TRBJ1-1
D gene: .
clone size: few
CDR3 protein: CASSEYFPWRDMNTEAFF
CDR3 DNA: TGTGCCAGCAGTGAATATTTCCCGTGGCGAGATATGAACACTGAAGCTTTCTTT

V gene: TRBV28
J gene: TRBJ2-3
D gene: .
clone size: .
CDR3 protein: CASSSRRGADTQYF
CDR3 DNA: TGTGCCAGCAGTTCCCGGAGAGGAGCAGATACGCAGTATTTT

V gene: TRBV6-1
J gene: TRBJ1-1
D gene: TRBD1
clone size: .
CDR3 protein: CASSGYRGNPEAFF
CDR3 DNA: TGTGCCAGCAGTGGGTACAGGGGTAACCCTGAAGCTTTCTTT

V gene: TRBV27
J gene: TRBJ1-1
D gene: TRBD1
clone size: few
CDR3 protein: CASSTGTGETEAFF
CDR3 DNA: TGTGCCAGCAGTACTGGTACAGGGGAGACTGAAGCTTTCTTT

V gene: TRBV6-1
J gene: TRBJ2-7
D gene: TRBD2
clone size: .
CDR3 protein: CASSELGLAGSSYEQYF
CDR3 DNA: TGTGCCAGCAGTGAACTCGGACTAGCGGGCTCATCCTACGAGCAGTACTTC

V gene: TRBV7-8
J gene: TRBJ1-2
D gene: TRBD1
clone size: few
CDR3 protein: CASSLAQGGDYGYTF
CDR3 DNA: TGTGCCAGCAGCTTAGCCCAGGGGGGCGACTATGGCTACACCTTC

V gene: TRBV12-5
J gene: TRBJ2-7
D gene: .
clone size: few
CDR3 protein: CASGDPGSWTYEQYF
CDR3 DNA: TGTGCTAGTGGTGACCCGGGCAGTTGGACCTACGAGCAGTACTTC

V gene: TRBV11-3
J gene: TRBJ2-3
D gene: TRBD1
clone size: few
CDR3 protein: CASSARTGFGTDTQYF
CDR3 DNA: TGTGCCAGCAGCGCCCGGACAGGGTTCGGGACAGATACGCAGTATTTT

V gene: TRBV6-5
J gene: TRBJ1-2
D gene: TRBD1
clone size: .
CDR3 protein: CASTQGDGYTF
CDR3 DNA: TGTGCCAGCACCCAGGGGGACGGCTACACCTTC

V gene: TRBV7-3
J gene: TRBJ2-1
D gene: .
clone size: .
CDR3 protein: CAGSFQGGGYNEQFF
CDR3 DNA: TGTGCCGGCAGCTTCCAGGGGGGCGGATACAATGAGCAGTTCTTC

V gene: TRBV5-1
J gene: TRBJ1-6
D gene: .
clone size: .
CDR3 protein: CASTSGEGSPLHF
CDR3 DNA: TGCGCCAGCACCTCCGGAGAGGGATCACCCCTCCACTTT

V gene: TRBV29-1
J gene: TRBJ1-2
D gene: .
clone size: .
CDR3 protein: CSVRLAGLDYGYTF
CDR3 DNA: TGCAGCGTTAGATTAGCGGGCCTCGACTATGGCTACACCTTC

V gene: TRBV6-1
J gene: TRBJ1-1
D gene: TRBD1
clone size: .
CDR3 protein: CASSPDRGSEAFF
CDR3 DNA: TGTGCCAGCAGTCCGGACAGGGGGTCTGAAGCTTTCTTT

V gene: TRBV4-1
J gene: TRBJ1-5
D gene: .
clone size: .
CDR3 protein: CASSPLPLMVPGQPQHF
CDR3 DNA: TGCGCCAGCAGCCCCCTACCGCTGATGGTCCCGGGGCAGCCCCAGCATTTT

V gene: TRBV10-3
J gene: TRBJ1-1
D gene: .
clone size: .
CDR3 protein: CAIIPSGLYTEAFF
CDR3 DNA: TGTGCCATCATCCCGAGCGGGCTATACACTGAAGCTTTCTTT